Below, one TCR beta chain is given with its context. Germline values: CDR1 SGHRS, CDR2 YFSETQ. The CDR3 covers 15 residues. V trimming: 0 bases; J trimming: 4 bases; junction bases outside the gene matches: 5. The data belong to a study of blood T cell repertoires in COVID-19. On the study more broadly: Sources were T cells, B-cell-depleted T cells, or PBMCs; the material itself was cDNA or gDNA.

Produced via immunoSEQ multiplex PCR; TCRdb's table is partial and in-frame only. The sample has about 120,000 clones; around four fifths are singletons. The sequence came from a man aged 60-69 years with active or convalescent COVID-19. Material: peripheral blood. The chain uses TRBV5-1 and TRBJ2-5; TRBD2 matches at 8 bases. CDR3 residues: CASSLAAGEVETQYF. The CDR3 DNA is TGCGCCAGCAGCTTGGCAGCGGGAGAGGTAGAGACCCAGTACTTC.